The clone carrying this TCR beta chain was found a few times. Its antigen is still unknown. This record comes from a study of post-analysis software for immune sequencing data. General study points: TRBV segments more frequent in patients than in controls numbered roughly five and included TRBV5-6, TRBV5-1 and TRBV20-1.

Built from TCR beta cDNA, the libraries had unique molecular identifiers in them. TCRdb analysed the PCR reads with MiXCR anew, one entry per CDR3 protein. The sample has about 430,000 distinct CDR3 sequences, approximately 42% seen once; the top ten hold 6% to 9%. The CDR3 has 14 amino acids. Germline CDR1 MNHEY, CDR2 SVGAGI. Trimming left V 6 bases short and J 8 bases short, with 18 bases between. Material for sequencing was blood. This chain connects TRBV6-5 to TRBJ2-3; D not resolved. The clonotype was recovered from a girl aged 2-10 years with multiple sclerosis. CDR3 loop: CASRPPLGLGTQYF. The CDR3 DNA sequence: TGTGCCAGCAGACCCCCGTTGGGTTTGGGTACGCAGTATTTT.